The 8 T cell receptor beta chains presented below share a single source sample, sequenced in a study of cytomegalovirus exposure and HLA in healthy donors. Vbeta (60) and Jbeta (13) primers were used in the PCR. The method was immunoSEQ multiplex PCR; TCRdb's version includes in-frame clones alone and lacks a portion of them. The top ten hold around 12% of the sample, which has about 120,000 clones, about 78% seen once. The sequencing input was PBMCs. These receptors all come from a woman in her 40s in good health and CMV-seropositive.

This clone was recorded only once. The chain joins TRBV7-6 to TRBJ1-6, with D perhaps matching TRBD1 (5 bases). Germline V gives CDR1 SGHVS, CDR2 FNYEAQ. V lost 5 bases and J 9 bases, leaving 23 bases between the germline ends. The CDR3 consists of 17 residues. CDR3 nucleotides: TGTGCCAGCAGCCCCCTGTCCCTCGGGGGTGGAGGTTCACCCCTCCACTTT. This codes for CASSPLSLGGGGSPLHF.

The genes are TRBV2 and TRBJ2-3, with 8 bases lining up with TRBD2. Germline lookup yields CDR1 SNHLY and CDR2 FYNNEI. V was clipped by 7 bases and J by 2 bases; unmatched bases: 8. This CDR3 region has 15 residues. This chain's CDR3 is CASTLGLANTDTQYF. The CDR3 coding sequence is TGTGCCAGCACCCTCGGACTAGCCAACACAGATACGCAGTATTTT.

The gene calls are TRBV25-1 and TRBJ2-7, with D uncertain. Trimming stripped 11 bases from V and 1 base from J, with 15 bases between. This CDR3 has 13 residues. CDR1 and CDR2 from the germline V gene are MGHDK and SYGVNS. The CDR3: CAVSGLPSYEQYF. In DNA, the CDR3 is TGTGCCGTAAGTGGGCTGCCTTCCTACGAGCAGTACTTC.

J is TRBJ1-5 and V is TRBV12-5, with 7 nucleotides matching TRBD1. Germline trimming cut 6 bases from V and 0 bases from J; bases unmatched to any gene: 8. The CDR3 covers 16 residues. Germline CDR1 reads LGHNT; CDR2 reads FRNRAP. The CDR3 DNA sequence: TGTGCTAGTGGGGCGGGACAGCTGAATAGCAATCAGCCCCAGCATTTT. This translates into CASGAGQLNSNQPQHF.

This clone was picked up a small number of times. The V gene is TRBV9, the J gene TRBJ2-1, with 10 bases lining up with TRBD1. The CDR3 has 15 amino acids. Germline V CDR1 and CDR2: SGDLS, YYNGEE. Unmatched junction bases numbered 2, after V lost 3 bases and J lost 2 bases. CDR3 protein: CASSATGGAYNEQFF. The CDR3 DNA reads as TGTGCCAGCAGCGCGACAGGGGGCGCCTACAATGAGCAGTTCTTC.

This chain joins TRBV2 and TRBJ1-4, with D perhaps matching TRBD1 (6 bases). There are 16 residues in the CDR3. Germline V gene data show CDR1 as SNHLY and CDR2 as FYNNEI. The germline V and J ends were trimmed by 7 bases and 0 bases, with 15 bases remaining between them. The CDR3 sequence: CASTYDRSATNEKLFF. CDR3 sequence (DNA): TGTGCCAGCACCTACGACAGGTCCGCAACTAATGAAAAACTGTTTTTT. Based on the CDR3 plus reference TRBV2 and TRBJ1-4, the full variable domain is EPEVTQTPSHQVTQMGQEVILRCVPISNHLYFYWYRQILGQKVEFLVSFYNNEISEKSEIFDDQFSVERPDGSNFTLKIRSTKLEDSAMYFCASTYDRSATNEKLFFGSGTQLSVL.

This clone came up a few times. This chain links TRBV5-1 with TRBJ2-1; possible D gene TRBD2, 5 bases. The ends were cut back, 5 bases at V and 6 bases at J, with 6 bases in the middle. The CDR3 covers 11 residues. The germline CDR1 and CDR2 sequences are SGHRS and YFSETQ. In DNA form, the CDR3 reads TGCGCCAGCAGAGGGAGCAATGAGCAGTTCTTC. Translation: CASRGSNEQFF.

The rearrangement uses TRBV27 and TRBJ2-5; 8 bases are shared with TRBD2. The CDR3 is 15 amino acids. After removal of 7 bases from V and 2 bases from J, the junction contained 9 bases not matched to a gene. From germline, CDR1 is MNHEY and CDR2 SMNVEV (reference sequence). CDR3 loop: CASTPSGGGQETQYF. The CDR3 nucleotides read TGTGCCAGCACCCCCTCGGGGGGGGGACAAGAGACCCAGTACTTC.